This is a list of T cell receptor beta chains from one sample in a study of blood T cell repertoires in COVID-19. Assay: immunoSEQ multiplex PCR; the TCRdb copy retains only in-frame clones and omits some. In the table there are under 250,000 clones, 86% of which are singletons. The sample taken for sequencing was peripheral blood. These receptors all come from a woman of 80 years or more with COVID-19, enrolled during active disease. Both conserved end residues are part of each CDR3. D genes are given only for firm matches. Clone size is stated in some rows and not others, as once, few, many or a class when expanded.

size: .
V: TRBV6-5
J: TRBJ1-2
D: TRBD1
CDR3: CASREYRGGYTF
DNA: TGTGCCAGCAGAGAGTACAGGGGAGGCTACACCTTC

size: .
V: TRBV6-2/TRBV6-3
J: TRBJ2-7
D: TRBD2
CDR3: CASSYSGGTLPNEQYF
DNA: TGTGCCAGCAGTTACTCGGGAGGGACCCTACCTAACGAGCAGTACTTC

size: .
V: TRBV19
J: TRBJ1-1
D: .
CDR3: CASTKTGYTEAFF
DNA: TGTGCCAGCACAAAAACAGGGTACACTGAAGCTTTCTTT

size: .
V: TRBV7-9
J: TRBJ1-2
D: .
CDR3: CASSLNRDIYGYTF
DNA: TGTGCCAGCAGCTTAAATAGGGACATCTATGGCTACACCTTC

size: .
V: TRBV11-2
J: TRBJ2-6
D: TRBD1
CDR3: CASSLVPGQGSGANVLTF
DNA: TGTGCCAGCAGCTTAGTCCCGGGACAGGGATCTGGGGCCAACGTCCTGACTTTC

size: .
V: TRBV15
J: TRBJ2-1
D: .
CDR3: CATSRGGRGSRDEQFF
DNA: TGTGCCACCAGCAGAGGAGGGAGGGGGTCAAGGGATGAGCAGTTCTTC

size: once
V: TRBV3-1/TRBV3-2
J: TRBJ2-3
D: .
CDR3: CASSPSGSADTQYF
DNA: TGTGCCAGCAGCCCGTCGGGTAGCGCAGATACGCAGTATTTT

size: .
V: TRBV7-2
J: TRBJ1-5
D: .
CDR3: CASSLQQGNQPQHF
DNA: TGTGCCAGCAGCTTACAACAGGGCAATCAGCCCCAGCATTTT

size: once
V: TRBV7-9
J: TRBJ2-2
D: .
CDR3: CASTWTAEAGELFF
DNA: TGTGCCAGCACGTGGACAGCCGAGGCCGGGGAGCTGTTTTTT

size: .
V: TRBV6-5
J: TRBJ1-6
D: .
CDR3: CASSYFQRSNSPLHF
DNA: TGTGCCAGCAGTTACTTCCAGCGATCTAATTCACCCCTCCACTTT

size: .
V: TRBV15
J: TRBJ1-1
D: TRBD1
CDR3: CATSTDRGGNTEAFF
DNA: TGTGCCACCAGCACGGACAGGGGTGGGAACACTGAAGCTTTCTTT

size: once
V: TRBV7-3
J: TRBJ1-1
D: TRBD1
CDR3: CASSFQGQGEAFF
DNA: TGTGCCAGCAGCTTTCAAGGACAGGGTGAAGCTTTCTTT

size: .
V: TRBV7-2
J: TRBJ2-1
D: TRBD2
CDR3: CASSLSGGPYNEQFF
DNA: TGTGCCAGCAGCTTAAGCGGGGGGCCTTACAATGAGCAGTTCTTC

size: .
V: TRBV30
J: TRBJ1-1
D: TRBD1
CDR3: CAWSVYRGLNTEAFF
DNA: TGTGCCTGGAGTGTATACAGGGGGCTTAACACTGAAGCTTTCTTT

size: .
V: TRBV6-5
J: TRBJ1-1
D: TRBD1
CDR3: CASSYFGQGAIEAFF
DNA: TGTGCCAGCAGTTACTTCGGACAGGGGGCTATTGAAGCTTTCTTT

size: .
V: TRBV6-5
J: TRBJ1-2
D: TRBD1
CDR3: CASRDRTGVVGGYTF
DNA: TGTGCCAGCAGAGATCGGACAGGGGTGGTGGGTGGCTACACCTTC

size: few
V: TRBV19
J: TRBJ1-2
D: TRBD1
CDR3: CASSPTGGTNYGYTF
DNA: TGTGCCAGTAGCCCTACAGGGGGCACCAACTATGGCTACACCTTC

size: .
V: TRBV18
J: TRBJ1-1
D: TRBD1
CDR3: CASSPSTGGDTEAFF
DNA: TGTGCCAGCTCACCATCGACAGGGGGGGACACTGAAGCTTTCTTT

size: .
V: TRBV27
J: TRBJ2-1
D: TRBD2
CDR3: CASREAGGHYNEQFF
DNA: TGTGCCAGCAGGGAAGCGGGGGGGCACTACAATGAGCAGTTCTTC

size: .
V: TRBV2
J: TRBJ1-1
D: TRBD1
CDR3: CASSERDRGTEAFF
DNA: TGTGCCAGCAGTGAGCGGGACAGGGGCACTGAAGCTTTCTTT

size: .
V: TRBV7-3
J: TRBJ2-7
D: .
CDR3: CASSPTFPGQQRIEQYF
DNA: TGTGCCAGCAGCCCAACCTTCCCCGGACAGCAGAGAATCGAGCAGTACTTC

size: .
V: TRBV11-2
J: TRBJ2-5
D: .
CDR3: CASSLDFYPAQYF
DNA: TGTGCCAGCAGCTTGGACTTCTATCCGGCCCAGTACTTC

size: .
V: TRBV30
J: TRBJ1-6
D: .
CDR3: CAWSSQENSPLHF
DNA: TGTGCCTGGAGTAGCCAAGAGAATTCACCCCTCCACTTT

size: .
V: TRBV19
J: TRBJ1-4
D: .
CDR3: CATAGYSEKLFF
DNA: TGTGCCACCGCAGGGTATAGCGAAAAACTGTTTTTT

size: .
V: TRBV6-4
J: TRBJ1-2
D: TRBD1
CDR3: CASRQGQGTYGYTF
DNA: TGTGCCAGCAGACAGGGACAGGGGACCTATGGCTACACCTTC

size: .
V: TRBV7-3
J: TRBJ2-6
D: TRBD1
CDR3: CASSLQGVANVLTF
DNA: TGTGCCAGCAGCTTACAGGGGGTGGCCAACGTCCTGACTTTC

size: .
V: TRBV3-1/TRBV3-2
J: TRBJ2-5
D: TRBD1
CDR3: CASSQGRQGPTQYF
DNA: TGTGCCAGCAGCCAAGGTAGACAGGGCCCGACCCAGTACTTC

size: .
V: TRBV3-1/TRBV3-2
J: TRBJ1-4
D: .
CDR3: CASSQPGSGEKLFF
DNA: TGTGCCAGCAGCCAACCCGGGTCCGGAGAAAAACTGTTTTTT

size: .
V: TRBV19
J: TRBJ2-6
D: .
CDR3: CASRPSEAGANVLTF
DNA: TGTGCCAGTCGTCCGTCTGAGGCGGGGGCCAACGTCCTGACTTTC

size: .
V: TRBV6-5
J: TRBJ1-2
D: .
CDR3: CASLKSSGGYTF
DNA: TGTGCCAGCCTAAAAAGTTCGGGAGGCTACACCTTC

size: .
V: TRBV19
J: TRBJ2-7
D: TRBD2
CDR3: CASSTGTGRAEQYF
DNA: TGTGCCAGTAGTACCGGGACCGGGAGGGCCGAGCAGTACTTC

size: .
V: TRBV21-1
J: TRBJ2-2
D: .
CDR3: CASRTSGTGDHTGELFF
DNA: TGTGCCAGCAGAACCTCCGGGACAGGGGACCACACCGGGGAGCTGTTTTTT

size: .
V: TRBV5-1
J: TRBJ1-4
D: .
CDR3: CAMPPPDKIPATNEKLFF
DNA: TGCGCCATGCCGCCCCCGGACAAAATTCCTGCAACTAATGAAAAACTGTTTTTT

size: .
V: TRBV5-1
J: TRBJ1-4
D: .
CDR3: CASSPSGAATNEKLFF
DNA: TGCGCCAGCAGCCCCTCTGGGGCTGCAACTAATGAAAAACTGTTTTTT

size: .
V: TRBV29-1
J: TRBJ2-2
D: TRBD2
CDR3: CSARAGGLTGELFF
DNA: TGCAGCGCAAGAGCGGGGGGGCTTACCGGGGAGCTGTTTTTT

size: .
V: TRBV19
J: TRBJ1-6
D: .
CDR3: CASSMGGLGSSYNSPLHF
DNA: TGTGCCAGTAGTATGGGGGGACTCGGGAGCTCCTATAATTCACCCCTCCACTTT

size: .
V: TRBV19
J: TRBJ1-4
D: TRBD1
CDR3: CASSGGTVSGEKLFF
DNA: TGTGCCAGTAGTGGGGGGACAGTTTCAGGTGAAAAACTGTTTTTT

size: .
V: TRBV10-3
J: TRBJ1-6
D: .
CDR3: CAISELGRNSPLHF
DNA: TGTGCCATCAGTGAATTGGGCAGGAATTCACCCCTCCACTTT

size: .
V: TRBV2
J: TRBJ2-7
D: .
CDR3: CASSLYEQYF
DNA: TGTGCCAGCAGCCTCTACGAGCAGTACTTC

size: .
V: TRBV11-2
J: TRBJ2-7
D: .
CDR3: CASSLNGYEQYF
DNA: TGTGCCAGCAGCTTAAACGGCTACGAGCAGTACTTC

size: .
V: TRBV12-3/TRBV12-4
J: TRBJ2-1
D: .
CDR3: CASSLETPNEQFF
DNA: TGTGCCAGCAGTTTAGAAACACCCAATGAGCAGTTCTTC

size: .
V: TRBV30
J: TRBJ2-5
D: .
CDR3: CAWSVLARAQYF
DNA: TGTGCCTGGAGTGTATTAGCCAGGGCCCAGTACTTC

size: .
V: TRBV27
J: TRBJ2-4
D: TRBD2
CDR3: CASSPGGENIQYF
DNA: TGTGCCAGCAGCCCGGGAGGTGAAAACATTCAGTACTTC

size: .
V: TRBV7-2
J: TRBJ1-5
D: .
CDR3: CASSINRDQPQHF
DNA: TGTGCCAGCAGCATCAACAGGGACCAGCCCCAGCATTTT

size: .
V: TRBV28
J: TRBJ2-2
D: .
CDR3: CASRASVANTGELFF
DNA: TGTGCCTCGCGGGCCTCTGTCGCGAACACCGGGGAGCTGTTTTTT

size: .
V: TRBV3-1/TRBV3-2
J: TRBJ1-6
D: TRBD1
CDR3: CASSFRDRGNSPLHF
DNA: TGTGCCAGCAGCTTTAGGGACAGGGGTAATTCACCCCTCCACTTT

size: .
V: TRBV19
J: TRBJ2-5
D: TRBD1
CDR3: CASSLTGVRQETQYF
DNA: TGTGCCAGTAGTCTGACAGGGGTTCGGCAAGAGACCCAGTACTTC

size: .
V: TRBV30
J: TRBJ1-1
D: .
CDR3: CAWRGTASTEAFF
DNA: TGTGCCTGGAGGGGCACCGCGTCCACTGAAGCTTTCTTT

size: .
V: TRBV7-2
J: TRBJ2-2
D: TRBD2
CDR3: CASSPRGANTGELFF
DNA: TGTGCCAGCAGCCCGCGGGGGGCGAACACCGGGGAGCTGTTTTTT

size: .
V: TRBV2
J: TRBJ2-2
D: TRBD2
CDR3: CASRVTSGGTNTGELFF
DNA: TGTGCCAGCAGAGTGACTAGCGGGGGAACAAACACCGGGGAGCTGTTTTTT

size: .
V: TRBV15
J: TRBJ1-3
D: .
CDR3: CATSRDAGSGNTIYF
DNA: TGTGCCACCAGCAGAGATGCGGGTTCTGGAAACACCATATATTTT

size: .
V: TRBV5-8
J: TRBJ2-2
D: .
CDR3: CASSLAWSSQSAGELFF
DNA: TGTGCCAGCAGCTTGGCCTGGTCATCCCAGAGCGCCGGGGAGCTGTTTTTT

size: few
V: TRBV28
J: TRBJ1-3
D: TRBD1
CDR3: CASNSQGASGNTIYF
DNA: TGTGCCAGCAATTCTCAGGGGGCAAGTGGAAACACCATATATTTT

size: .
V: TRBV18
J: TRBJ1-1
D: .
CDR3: CASSPQGAEAFF
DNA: TGTGCCAGCTCACCACAGGGGGCTGAAGCTTTCTTT

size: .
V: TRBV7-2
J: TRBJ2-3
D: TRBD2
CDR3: CASSLSGGSTDTQYF
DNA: TGTGCCAGCAGCTTAAGCGGGGGAAGCACAGATACGCAGTATTTT